The next 27 T cell receptor beta chains were all read from a single sample in a study of blood T cell repertoires in COVID-19. TCRdb keeps only in-frame clones here, not all; method: immunoSEQ multiplex PCR. Here the sample spans under 15,000 clones, approximately 88% being singletons. Sequences were obtained from peripheral blood. The receptor set was obtained from a human donor in a cohort sampled during active COVID-19.

This clone was seen a handful of times. This sequence joins TRBV13 and TRBJ2-7; 8 bases line up with TRBD1. V trimming: 5 bases; J trimming: 6 bases; junction bases outside the gene matches: 9. The germline CDR1 and CDR2 sequences are PRHDT and FYEKMQ (reference sequence). This CDR3 comprises 14 residues. The CDR3 coding sequence is TGTGCCAGCAGCCGAACCCAGGGGGCAGGCGAGCAGTACTTC. Its translation: CASSRTQGAGEQYF.

CDR3 sequence reads: CASSTSGGANEQFF. The CDR3, as DNA: TGTGCCAGCAGTACTAGCGGGGGGGCGAATGAGCAGTTCTTC. The rearrangement links TRBV6-5 to TRBJ2-1; 13 bases map to TRBD2. The germline V gene encodes CDR1 MNHEY and CDR2 SVGAGI. This CDR3 has 14 amino acids. V lost 5 bases and J lost 7; bases outside the gene matches: 2.

The chain carries TRBV3-1 (or the pseudogene TRBV3-2) and TRBJ1-5, with D unclear. The germline V gene encodes CDR1 LGHDT and CDR2 YNNKEL (reference sequence). Trimming took off 4 bases at V and 3 bases at J, with 13 bases between the two ends. The CDR3 extends over 15 amino acids. CDR3 residues: CASSRQLGNNQPQHF. The CDR3 nucleotides read TGTGCCAGCAGCCGACAACTGGGCAACAATCAGCCCCAGCATTTT.

This clone was observed a few times. The CDR3 here is CASSDPASGSDNEQFF. CDR3 sequence (DNA): TGTGCCAGCAGTGACCCCGCTAGCGGGAGTGACAATGAGCAGTTCTTC. The rearrangement uses TRBV6-4 and TRBJ2-1; 10 bases are a match to TRBD2. Trimming at V came to 2 bases and at J to 5 bases, leaving 6 bases not matched to a gene. CDR1 and CDR2 (germline): MRHNA, SNTAGT. CDR3 size: 16 residues.

This sequence joins TRBV11-1 and TRBJ1-6; D unclear. The V gene lost 3 bases and the J gene lost 9 bases, with 12 bases spanning the gap. In germline, CDR1 is SGHAT, CDR2 FQDESV (reference sequence). CDR3 length: 14 residues. The CDR3 nucleotides are TGTGCCAGCAGCTTCCGATCAGGCAGTTCACCCCTCCACTTT. Translation gives CASSFRSGSSPLHF.

The V call is TRBV18, the J call TRBJ1-1, with 7 positions matching TRBD1. With 5 bases clipped from V and 0 bases from J, the junction kept 3 bases outside the gene matches. CDR3 size: 14 residues. The germline V gene has CDR1 KGHSH and CDR2 LQKENI. CDR3 DNA sequence: TGTGCCAGCTCAAAGGGACAGATGAACACTGAAGCTTTCTTT. Translated, it gives CASSKGQMNTEAFF.

The chain is built from TRBV6-5 and TRBJ1-2; weak D call: TRBD1 (6 bases). The V end was cut by 4 bases, the J end by 7 bases, with 10 bases between. The CDR3 length is 12 residues. Looked up from germline, CDR1 is MNHEY and CDR2 is SVGAGI. The CDR3 region is CASSLQGRGYTF. As DNA, the CDR3 is TGTGCCAGCAGTTTACAGGGACGTGGCTACACCTTC.

The genes are TRBV7-8 and TRBJ1-2; D perhaps matches TRBD1 (5 bases). The CDR3 spans 16 residues. CDR1 is SGHVS, CDR2 FQNEAQ, per germline. V was trimmed by 7 bases and J by 0 bases, leaving 18 bases between them. The CDR3 loop reads CASTPTEGRANYGYTF. The CDR3 nucleotides read TGTGCCAGCACCCCTACGGAGGGCAGGGCTAACTATGGCTACACCTTC.

The chain links TRBV19 to TRBJ1-5, with D hard to call. The CDR3 is 13 amino acids. V was pared by 6 bases and J by 1 base, with 7 bases between. Germline V gene data show CDR1 as LNHDA and CDR2 as SQIVND (reference sequence). The CDR3 loop is CASRSGSNQPQHF. CDR3 in DNA: TGTGCCAGTAGGTCGGGGAGCAATCAGCCCCAGCATTTT.

This clone showed up just a few times. The chain has TRBV6-6 and TRBJ1-5; D is perhaps TRBD1 (6 bases). This CDR3 comprises 16 residues. V was cut by 6 bases and J by 2 bases, with 17 bases left in between. Germline V CDR1 and CDR2: MNHNY, SVGAGI (reference sequence). CDR3 nucleotide sequence: TGTGCCAGCAGCCTAGGGCAGGGGATTGGCAATCAGCCCCAGCATTTT. This sequence encodes CASSLGQGIGNQPQHF.

CDR3 bases: TGTGCCAGCTCACCACCGAGTCAAACCTACGAGCAGTACTTC. Translating it yields CASSPPSQTYEQYF. The chain couples TRBV18 to TRBJ2-7; no clear D. The CDR3 spans 14 residues. Germline V CDR1 and CDR2: KGHSH, LQKENI. The V gene lost 0 bases and the J gene lost 2 bases, with 8 bases spanning the gap.

This clone is large within its sample. This chain uses TRBV12-3 or TRBV12-4 with TRBJ1-2; TRBD1 matches at 7 bases. The CDR3 has 12 amino acids. Unmatched junction bases numbered 4, after V lost 4 bases and J lost 8 bases. CDR3 region: CASSSTGVGYTF. The DNA of the CDR3 is TGTGCCAGCAGTTCTACAGGGGTGGGCTACACCTTC.

This sequence joins TRBV9 and TRBJ2-7, with 9 nucleotides matching TRBD1. The J segment lost 6 bases and the V segment lost 3 bases, leaving 10 bases of the junction unmatched. Germline-derived CDR1 and CDR2 are SGDLS and YYNGEE. This CDR3 is built from 15 residues. The CDR3 nucleotides are TGTGCCAGCAGCGCCACCGGGACAGGGAGCCGCGAGCAGTACTTC. Translated, it gives CASSATGTGSREQYF.

The gene calls are TRBV6-5 and TRBJ2-7; 8 nucleotides match TRBD2. This CDR3 comprises 15 residues. V was pared by 2 bases and J by 6 bases, with 9 bases of the junction left unmatched. Germline CDR1 is MNHEY and CDR2 is SVGAGI. The CDR3 coding sequence is TGTGCCAGCAGTTACGGGGGTAGCGGGAAATCCGAGCAGTACTTC. Its protein is CASSYGGSGKSEQYF.

This clone was seen just once. V gene TRBV2 combines with J gene TRBJ2-1; perhaps TRBD1 as D (5 bases). Trimming pared 1 base from V and 15 bases from J, leaving 22 bases between. Germline assignment: CDR1 SNHLY and CDR2 FYNNEI. The CDR3 is made up of 15 amino acids. The CDR3, as DNA: TGTGCCAGCAGTGAAGGGCTCCAGGGCCAAGCTCCCTCGTTCTTC. Amino acids: CASSEGLQGQAPSFF.

The genes are TRBV2 and TRBJ2-2; TRBD2 is a possible D gene (5 bases). The V and J ends lost 2 bases and 7 bases respectively, with 11 bases between them. The CDR3 totals 14 residues. Germline V gene data show CDR1 as SNHLY and CDR2 as FYNNEI. CDR3 nucleotides: TGTGCCAGCAGTGAAATTTCGGAGGACGGGGAGCTGTTTTTT. Its translation: CASSEISEDGELFF.

The chain recombines TRBV11-3 with TRBJ2-1, with TRBD2 as a possible D gene (5 bases). The germline gives CDR1 SGHNT, CDR2 YENEEA. V was clipped by 4 bases and J by 9 bases, with 10 bases between them. The CDR3 totals 12 residues. The CDR3 region is CASSSNRGEQFF. The CDR3 DNA sequence: TGTGCCAGCAGCTCCAACCGGGGTGAGCAGTTCTTC.

The rearrangement uses TRBV2 and TRBJ1-2; possible D gene TRBD1, 5 bases. The CDR3 extends over 15 amino acids. V lost 2 bases, J lost 4 bases, and 14 bases lay in between. CDR1 is SNHLY, CDR2 FYNNEI, per germline. The CDR3 DNA follows: TGTGCCAGCAGTGAACTAATAGGGGCCCCCTATGGCTACACCTTC. This sequence encodes CASSELIGAPYGYTF.

This rearrangement joins TRBV7-3 to TRBJ2-1; the D gene is possibly TRBD2 (6 bases). The germline CDR1 and CDR2 sequences are SGHTA and FQGTGA. V shed 4 bases and J shed 4 bases, with 14 bases lying between them. The CDR3 is made up of 15 amino acids. The CDR3 sequence: CASSSWASVYNEQFF. CDR3 sequence (DNA): TGTGCCAGCAGCTCCTGGGCTAGCGTGTACAATGAGCAGTTCTTC.

This chain connects TRBV5-4 to TRBJ2-7; 8 nucleotides align to TRBD2. From germline, CDR1 is SGHNT and CDR2 YYREEE (reference sequence). The CDR3 length is 15 residues. The V segment lost 5 bases and the J segment 0 bases; nucleotides outside the gene matches: 7. The CDR3 here is CASSPGRGDSYEQYF. The CDR3 DNA sequence: TGTGCCAGCAGTCCCGGGCGGGGGGACTCCTACGAGCAGTACTTC.

This rearrangement joins TRBV5-1 to TRBJ2-5; maybe TRBD2 (5 bases). The germline V gene has CDR1 SGHRS and CDR2 YFSETQ. This CDR3 has 16 amino acids. Trimming removed 1 base from V and 1 base from J, with 14 bases in between. The CDR3 is CASSLQSASSQETQYF. CDR3 DNA: TGCGCCAGCAGCTTGCAATCGGCTAGCTCCCAAGAGACCCAGTACTTC. The variable domain in full, with the rest retrieved from reference TRBV5-1 and TRBJ2-5, is KAGVTQTPRYLIKTRGQQVTLSCSPISGHRSVSWYQQTPGQGLQFLFEYFSETQRNKGNFPGRFSGRQFSNSRSEMNVSTLELGDSALYLCASSLQSASSQETQYFGPGTRLLVL.

The chain employs TRBV6-6 and TRBJ2-7; 8 nucleotides match TRBD1. The CDR3 is 15 amino acids. The V and J ends lost 0 bases and 4 bases, in that order; junction bases with no gene match: 5. CDR1 and CDR2 (germline): MNHNY, SVGAGI (reference sequence). The CDR3 spells CASSYSPRQGYEQYF. The DNA for the CDR3 is TGTGCCAGCAGTTACTCACCCCGACAGGGGTACGAGCAGTACTTC.

The chain carries TRBV5-6 and TRBJ2-5; TRBD2 aligns across 14 bases. The V gene end was trimmed by 3 bases and the J gene end by 7 bases; junction bases not matched to a gene: 5. There are 15 residues in the CDR3. Germline-derived CDR1 and CDR2 are SGHDT and YYEEEE. This CDR3 is CASSSRLAGGRTQYF. The CDR3 nucleotides are TGTGCCAGCAGCTCTCGACTAGCGGGGGGGCGGACCCAGTACTTC. Complete variable domain (other parts from reference TRBV5-6 and TRBJ2-5): DAGVTQSPTHLIKTRGQQVTLRCSPKSGHDTVSWYQQALGQGPQFIFQYYEEEERQRGNFPDRFSGHQFPNYSSELNVNALLLGDSALYLCASSSRLAGGRTQYFGPGTRLLVL.

This clone is termed medium-sized. The chain is built from TRBV4-3 and TRBJ1-1; tentatively, D is TRBD1 (6 bases). The CDR3 loop spans 15 amino acids. CDR1 and CDR2 (germline): LGHNA, YSLEER. The V gene lost 0 bases and the J gene lost 5 bases, with 13 bases spanning the gap. The CDR3 DNA is TGCGCCAGCAGCCAAGATAAGGGGGTAAAGACTGAAGCTTTCTTT. Translation gives CASSQDKGVKTEAFF.

The chain carries TRBV25-1 and TRBJ2-6; no reliable D call. The CDR3 contains 14 residues. V lost 5 bases and J lost 1, with 6 bases in between. Germline V CDR1 and CDR2: MGHDK, SYGVNS. The CDR3 sequence: CASSPTSGANVLTF. DNA for the CDR3: TGTGCCAGCAGTCCCACTTCTGGGGCCAACGTCCTGACTTTC.

J is TRBJ1-4 and V is TRBV7-6; 9 bases map to TRBD1. The CDR3 has 15 residues. CDR1 is SGHVS and CDR2 is FNYEAQ in the germline V gene. V trimming: 4 bases; J trimming: 2 bases; junction bases outside the gene matches: 2. CDR3 DNA: TGTGCCAGCAGCTCCACAGGGGGCACTAATGAAAAACTGTTTTTT. Protein product: CASSSTGGTNEKLFF.

The genes are TRBV7-9 and TRBJ1-2, with 11 bases matching TRBD1. Germline assignment: CDR1 SEHNR and CDR2 FQNEAQ (reference sequence). Germline trimming cut 6 bases from V and 13 bases from J; bases unmatched to any gene: 4. The CDR3 covers 11 residues. The CDR3 reads CASSKDRGLTF. The CDR3 DNA follows: TGTGCCAGCAGTAAGGACAGGGGGCTCACCTTC.